This T cell receptor (beta chain) is drawn from a study of cytomegalovirus exposure and HLA in healthy donors. V was shortened by 5 bases and J by 7 bases, with 12 bases between the two germline ends. CDR3 length: 14 residues. Germline CDR1 is MNHEY and CDR2 is SVGAGI. PCR was performed using 60 Vbeta and 13 Jbeta primers. Clones were read by immunoSEQ multiplex PCR, and TCRdb kept only the in-frame ones, dropping some. This repertoire shows about 110,000 clones, approximately 85% found once; its top ten account for more than 1.5%. The receptor was isolated from a man aged 50 to 59 in good health and CMV-seronegative. The source material was PBMCs. V is TRBV6-5 and J is TRBJ1-6; D is perhaps TRBD1 (5 bases). CDR3 DNA: TGTGCCAGCAGTCGACAGCCCGTAAATTCACCCCTCCACTTT. It is translated as CASSRQPVNSPLHF.